The 9 T cell receptor beta chains below come from one sample, sequenced in a study of blood T cell repertoires in COVID-19. Profiled with immunoSEQ multiplex PCR; TCRdb holds only in-frame clones, not every one. The profile covers fewer than 250,000 clones, with around 84% appearing a single time and 3.2% taken by the ten largest. The sequencing sample was made of PBMCs or T cells enriched from blood (not recorded which). Receptors originate from a woman aged 30 to 39 who had been exposed to COVID-19.

V is TRBV9 and J is TRBJ1-4, with D possibly TRBD1 on 5 matching bases. There are 14 residues in the CDR3. The V and J ends lost 1 base and 5 bases respectively, with 9 bases between them. Germline CDR1 reads SGDLS; CDR2 reads YYNGEE. The CDR3 DNA follows: TGTGCCAGCAGCGTAAGGGGAGGCAATGAAAAACTGTTTTTT. Protein product: CASSVRGGNEKLFF. Supplemented by reference TRBV9 and TRBJ1-4, the full variable domain reads DSGVTQTPKHLITATGQRVTLRCSPRSGDLSVYWYQQSLDQGLQFLIQYYNGEERAKGNILERFSAQQFPDLHSELNLSSLELGDSALYFCASSVRGGNEKLFFGSGTQLSVL.

The V call is TRBV5-1, the J call TRBJ1-1, with a weak D call TRBD1 (6 bases). Germline V gives CDR1 SGHRS, CDR2 YFSETQ. The CDR3 has 14 amino acids. V was clipped by 4 bases and J by 3 bases, with 13 bases between them. CDR3: CASSVQGSDTEAFF. The DNA for the CDR3 is TGCGCCAGCAGCGTTCAGGGGTCGGACACTGAAGCTTTCTTT.

In DNA form, the CDR3 reads TGTGCCAGCAGCAAGGGCCAGATAGCGGGGGGGCGAGCGCGGGAGCAGTACTTC. Encoded protein: CASSKGQIAGGRAREQYF. The chain couples TRBV7-2 to TRBJ2-7, with 11 bases identical to TRBD2. The ends lost 5 bases at V and 7 bases at J; junction bases unmatched: 19. This CDR3 contains 18 residues. The V gene's germline CDR1 is SGHTA and CDR2 FQGNSA. Together with reference TRBV7-2 and TRBJ2-7, the CDR3 gives the full variable domain: GAGVSQSPSNKVTEKGKDVELRCDPISGHTALYWYRQSLGQGLEFLIYFQGNSAPDKSGLPSDRFSAERTGGSVSTLTIQRTQQEDSAVYLCASSKGQIAGGRAREQYFGPGTRLTVT.

The chain employs TRBV5-4 and TRBJ1-6; 10 bases match TRBD1. The ends lost 4 bases at V and 10 bases at J; junction bases unmatched: 11. CDR1 and CDR2 from the germline V gene are SGHNT and YYREEE (reference sequence). The CDR3 spans 16 residues. DNA of the CDR3: TGTGCCAGCAGCCCGAGGCCGGGACAGGGGTCATCACCCCTCCACTTT. Translation: CASSPRPGQGSSPLHF.

V is TRBV18 and J is TRBJ1-2; 8 bases are a match to TRBD1. Germline assignment: CDR1 KGHSH and CDR2 LQKENI. The CDR3 runs 14 residues. J was trimmed by 2 bases and V by 3 bases; bases with no gene match: 2. CDR3 coding DNA: TGTGCCAGCTCACCGGGACAGGAGAACTATGGCTACACCTTC. Its protein is CASSPGQENYGYTF.

The chain uses TRBV6-5 and TRBJ1-4, with D possibly TRBD1 on 5 matching bases. Trimming took off 4 bases at V and 5 bases at J, with 8 bases between the two ends. The CDR3 extends over 13 amino acids. Germline V lookup: CDR1 MNHEY, CDR2 SVGAGI. CDR3 amino acids: CASSFDRNEKLFF. DNA for the CDR3: TGTGCCAGCAGTTTCGACAGAAATGAAAAACTGTTTTTT.

This chain links TRBV30 with TRBJ1-3, with a possible D match to TRBD1 (5 bases). V was shortened by 2 bases and J by 1 base, with 6 bases between the two germline ends. CDR3 length: 13 residues. Germline CDR1 GTSNPN, CDR2 SVGIG (reference sequence). The chain's CDR3 is CAWSSGSGNTIYF. The CDR3 coding sequence is TGTGCCTGGAGTTCAGGGTCTGGAAACACCATATATTTT.

This clone came up once. This sequence joins TRBV7-2 and TRBJ2-6; TRBD1 aligns across 11 bases. V shed 1 base and J 4 bases; nucleotides not matched to a gene: 6. The germline V gene has CDR1 SGHTA and CDR2 FQGNSA. The CDR3 spans 18 residues. CDR3 nucleotide sequence: TGTGCCAGCAGCTTAGTGGGGACAGGGGGTGGAGGGGCCAACGTCCTGACTTTC. The encoded protein is CASSLVGTGGGGANVLTF. The whole variable domain, remainder taken from reference TRBV7-2 and TRBJ2-6, is GAGVSQSPSNKVTEKGKDVELRCDPISGHTALYWYRQSLGQGLEFLIYFQGNSAPDKSGLPSDRFSAERTGGSVSTLTIQRTQQEDSAVYLCASSLVGTGGGGANVLTFGAGSRLTVL.

CDR3 sequence: CASSSRLYGYTF. CDR3 DNA sequence: TGTGCCAGCAGCTCCCGTCTCTATGGCTACACCTTC. The rearrangement links TRBV7-2 to TRBJ1-2; D is undetermined. The germline gives CDR1 SGHTA, CDR2 FQGNSA. This CDR3 contains 12 residues. Trimming stripped 4 bases from V and 4 bases from J, with 7 bases between.